Reported below is one TCR beta chain. What this receptor recognizes is not known. No much larger clonotype is one base removed from it; base qualities were not supplied. The data derive from a study of cytomegalovirus exposure and HLA in healthy donors (dated by TCRdb to the late 2010s). With regard to the full study: In an earlier analysis of several hundred of the donors, around 300 Gb of sequence data and 117 million unique TCR beta sequences from 180 million or so T cells were reported. An early release covering 550 to 700 HLA-typed donors comprised approximately 300 gigabases of sequencing data and 85 million or so unique TCR sequences. The genetic ancestry cluster associated with self-reported Caucasian donors included about 81% of the roughly 400 genotyped donors. The study aimed to test whether cataloging public T cell receptors could reveal signatures of past pathogen exposure. The study used immunosequencing to profile the T cell repertoires of 670 or so subjects and linked those repertoires to cytomegalovirus serostatus. Along with the approximately 700-subject first cohort, a separate validation cohort of more than 90 different subjects was used. High-throughput TCR immunosequencing, statistical association of individual TCRs with disease status, and machine learning were combined to predict cytomegalovirus infection status. To study patterns of TCR occurrence, a later analysis re-analyzed previously published TCR beta repertoires from hundreds of donors and added high-resolution HLA genotyping. In the later analysis, no new phenotypic data were used to find candidate immune exposures; instead, reliance was placed on TCR beta sequences and their occurrence across donors. An earlier analysis of a few hundred of the donors applied high-throughput TCR beta sequencing to assess whether each TCR beta V gene segment acted as functional or pseudogenic. Donor age, sex, ethnicity and CMV serostatus were compiled alongside the repertoire data. A later genetic analysis took genome-wide SNP genotypes for about three fifths of the 666 donors and used that subset as a discovery cohort. All discovery cohort repertoires had been generated on a single sequencing platform. HLA typing covered class I and class II loci at four-digit resolution. The number of donors typed differed by locus, with about 629-630 for A, B, C, DRB1 and DQB1, about 500 for DQA1, 600 to 610 for DPA1, and about 450 for DPB1. Roughly five DR-DQ haplotypes were treated as single units for association and clustering because of strong linkage in the cohort. Among 398 genotyped donors of the cohort, an average of approximately 220,000 unique TCR beta nucleotide sequences was sequenced per donor, of which about 18% were non-productive.

The cohort comprised hundreds of healthy bone marrow donors. At the time of sampling, every cohort member was nominally healthy, though immune exposures that went unrecorded were likely present. The donor was CMV seronegative and belonged to the group of over 300 seronegative cohort members. A peripheral blood sample was provided by each donor, and peripheral blood mononuclear cells were used for TCR beta sequencing. Genomic DNA extraction from the blood cell samples was performed with the Qiagen DNeasy Blood Extraction Kit. What the study reported, not specific to this receptor: In a later genetic analysis, fewer N-insertions in productive TCRs were reported among donors in an Asian-associated ancestry cluster than the 666-donor mean. Immune exposure information for the cohort was limited to CMV serostatus. The classifier was reported to diagnose cytomegalovirus status with high specificity and sensitivity in both the original and validation cohorts. The presence/absence analyses assumed that sequencing depth was roughly uniform across donors, and that assumption may not be true. A total of fewer than 200 TCR beta chains were listed by the study as associated with cytomegalovirus. In a later genetic analysis, a missense DCLRE1C variant was associated with V-gene and J-gene trimming of TCR beta chains, and the association was replicated in an independent cohort. A further reported finding was that TCR beta sequences accurately predicted the HLA-A and HLA-B alleles for most subjects in the first cohort. The authors suggested that the approach could potentially be generalized to other disease states and immunological phenotypes. In a later analysis, HLA-associated TCR beta chains were found to be more clonally expanded and to have lower generation probabilities than equally common non-associated chains. Linkage disequilibrium might explain the correlated functional status among segregating V segments, but an unknown experimental factor could not be ruled out. While some public TCRs were present in many individuals, most TCR sequences turned up only very rarely across donors. Several of the top co-occurrence clusters appeared to be linked to parvovirus B19, influenza, CMV and Epstein-Barr virus, according to a later analysis. A group of highly shared sequence variants was considered likely to be a technical artifact of the sequencing pipeline. A later analysis associated 16,951 TCR beta sequences with specific HLA alleles at a false discovery rate of 0.05. Broadly in line with IMGT annotations, most TCR beta V segments showed up in productive rearrangements about 87% or about 30% of the time in an earlier analysis of under 700 of the donors. This cohort had only TCR beta chains sequenced, and the lack of alpha or paired-chain data limited which features could be detected. HLA typing was unavailable for some donors at each locus, so association tests used only the typed subset. When HLA alleles, especially DR and DQ, strongly co-occurred, attributing TCR associations to individual alleles was difficult. In vitro tests confirmed that a few of the cytomegalovirus-associated TCR beta chains recognize cytomegalovirus antigens. A later analysis found that most CMV-associated TCR beta chains appeared HLA-restricted, with HLA associations seemingly driven largely by CMV exposure. Because counts were too low, roughly 16 rarely observed V segments, including chromosome 9 orphons, were excluded from the earlier analysis of roughly 580 of the donors. Some IMGT-functional V segments, including TRBV6-2 and TRBV6-3, could not be distinguished by the 87-base-pair reads and were therefore excluded. A later analysis found that TCR association rates varied across HLA loci, with DRB1 alleles showing the most associated TCRs and HLA-C alleles the fewest.

The CDR3 covers 16 residues, taking in both the cysteine and the phenylalanine. Just the 48-base CDR3 DNA is kept, in frame starting at base 1. V and J are trimmed by 6 bases and 6 bases, and the gene matches miss 13 bases of the junction. Based on the germline V gene (reference sequence), the CDR1 and CDR2 sequences are GTSNPN and SVGIG. The method behind the library was the immunoSEQ multiplex PCR assay. For the multiplex PCR, a mixture combining 60 forward primers for TCR Vbeta segments and 13 reverse primers for TCR Jbeta segments was used. The CDR3 region of rearranged TCR beta genes was amplified from genomic DNA by a multiplex PCR assay. The Illumina HiSeq System was used to sequence the amplified TCR beta libraries as 87-base-pair reads. The original pipeline was this. In a later analysis, some 80 million unique TCR beta chains were counted across the 500 to 700 repertoires, and about 10 million of these chains were shared by at least two donors. To remove PCR and sequencing errors, raw reads were error-corrected and collapsed into unique sequences using a nearest-neighbor algorithm that merged closely related sequences. Alignment of CDR3 sequences to IMGT reference sequences was used to assign V, D and J gene segments. For a sequence to be retained, at least a six-nucleotide match to both a V gene segment and a J gene segment was required. Rearrangements were classified as productive when the CDR3 lacked stop codons and remained in frame with V and J, and all other rearrangements were classified as non-productive. CDR3 was defined according to IMGT convention as the region running from the second conserved V-encoded cysteine to the conserved J-encoded phenylalanine. The earlier analysis of a few hundred of the donors excluded sequences that lacked an unambiguous match to a single V gene segment. An earlier analysis of some 610 of the donors called V segments functional above 56.7% productive rearrangements and segregating when the between-donor standard deviation exceeded 5%. A statistical classification framework was built to diagnose cytomegalovirus status from the catalog of TCR beta chain sequences. V and J gene assignment, in a later analysis, came from comparing TCR nucleotide sequences with IMGT/GENE-DB human TR gene sequences. In a later analysis, CDR3 sequences and most-parsimonious VDJ recombination scenarios were assigned using the TCRdist pipeline. In a later analysis, each TCR beta chain was defined by its CDR3 amino acid sequence together with its V-gene family, and reads without a unique V-gene family were excluded. In a later analysis, approximately 590 highly shared, low-generation-probability nucleotide sequences were removed to address suspected cross-contamination and a sequencing artifact. A later analysis calculated a clonal expansion index for each public chain from normalized within-repertoire ranks of inferred template counts. Generation probabilities in a later analysis came from a VDJ recombination model fitted to out-of-frame rearrangements, and those results were checked against IGoR. Hypergeometric tests were used in a later analysis to score TCR-TCR, TCR-HLA and TCR-CMV co-occurrence, with a repertoire-size bias correction applied to the TCR pairs. A later analysis estimated false discovery rates by permuting HLA or CMV assignments 20 times. In a later analysis, co-occurring TCRs were grouped with DBSCAN, and TCRdist sequence similarity was added when clustering was performed within HLA-allele-positive subsets. Co-occurrence clustering excluded repertoires with fewer than 30,000 or more than 120,000 public chains, plus five with anomalous nucleotide sharing. Imported from immuneACCESS, the table was reduced by TCRdb to in-frame sequences with V and J called. These copies leave out some clones; in studies compared against another copy, an unresolved V gene accounts for under half, and the cause of the remainder is not known. That table is the source of V, J and clone size, and D and trimming were worked out from the DNA. Across this sample there are 160,000 or so clones, with 70% to 85% seen only once. Together, the top ten hold around 4% of the sample.

The sequence came from a man aged 40-49 years in good health and CMV-seronegative. The rearranged chain carries TRBV30 and TRBJ1-4; a stretch of 10 junction bases matches TRBD1. Material: PBMCs. The DNA sequence is TGTGCCTGTGTGTGGGACAGGGGACCTTCCTATGAAAAACTGTTTTTT. Translated, it reads CACVWDRGPSYEKLFF.